The clone carrying this T cell receptor (beta chain) was seen a few times. Sequenced by immunoSEQ multiplex PCR; TCRdb stores in-frame clones only, minus some. The data contain about 140,000 clones, under 95% of them seen just once; the ten biggest clones take up about a tenth. The ends were cut back, 5 bases at V and 4 bases at J, with 14 bases in the middle. Germline V gene lookup returns CDR1 GTSNPN and CDR2 SVGIG (reference sequence). The CDR3 runs 13 residues. This record comes from a study of cytotoxic CD8 clonotypes in ibrutinib-treated CLL. The V and J genes are TRBV30 and TRBJ1-2, with D uncertain. The sequences come from PBMCs, collected after 12 months of ibrutinib treatment. This sequence was found in a human donor with chronic lymphocytic leukemia. The CDR3 protein is CAWAFSAGYGYTF. DNA for the CDR3: TGTGCCTGGGCGTTTAGTGCCGGCTATGGCTACACCTTC.